This paragraph reports one T cell receptor (beta chain). This specimen belongs to a study of blood T cell repertoires in COVID-19. Across the study: T cells, B-cell-depleted T cells, or PBMCs provided the cDNA or gDNA that served as material.

Assay: immunoSEQ multiplex PCR; the TCRdb copy retains only in-frame clones and omits some. The data contain about 410,000 clones, about nine tenths of them singletons. Germline values: CDR1 SNHLY, CDR2 FYNNEI. This CDR3 contains 13 residues. With 4 bases removed from V and 9 bases from J, the gap between germline ends came to 13 bases. This TCR was recovered from a man between 18 and 29 years old who had recovered from COVID-19. Material: PBMCs or T cells enriched from blood (not recorded which). The rearrangement joins TRBV2 to TRBJ2-1; TRBD2 is a possible D gene (6 bases). CDR3 sequence (DNA): TGTGCCAGCAGTGTGACTAGTGGAGGTGAGCAGTTCTTC. Protein product: CASSVTSGGEQFF. The full variable domain, completed using reference TRBV2 and TRBJ2-1, is EPEVTQTPSHQVTQMGQEVILRCVPISNHLYFYWYRQILGQKVEFLVSFYNNEISEKSEIFDDQFSVERPDGSNFTLKIRSTKLEDSAMYFCASSVTSGGEQFFGPGTRLTVL.